Listed below are T cell receptor beta chains from one sample, sequenced in a study of cytomegalovirus exposure and HLA in healthy donors. Produced via immunoSEQ multiplex PCR; TCRdb's table is partial and in-frame only. This table lists approximately 100,000 clones. Material: PBMCs. These receptors were taken from a man in his forties in good health and CMV-seronegative. Each CDR3 is given with its conserved first and last residue. D genes are given only for firm matches.

V: TRBV7-2; D: TRBD1; J: TRBJ2-5; DNA: TGTGCCAGCAGCCCCAGGACAGGGGGAGAGACCCAGTACTTC; CDR3: CASSPRTGGETQYF
V: TRBV5-4; D: .; J: TRBJ1-1; DNA: TGTGCCAGCAGCTTATGGGGCGGCACTGAAGCTTTCTTT; CDR3: CASSLWGGTEAFF
V: TRBV4-2; D: TRBD1; J: TRBJ2-2; DNA: TGTGCCAGCAGCCATCTACAGGGGACCGGGGAGCTGTTTTTT; CDR3: CASSHLQGTGELFF
V: TRBV2; D: .; J: TRBJ1-5; DNA: TGTGCCAGCTCCCGGGAGAGCAATAGCAATCAGCCCCAGCATTTT; CDR3: CASSRESNSNQPQHF
V: TRBV6-1; D: .; J: TRBJ2-6; DNA: TGTGCCAGCAAGGGGGAACACTCTGGGGCCAACGTCCTGACTTTC; CDR3: CASKGEHSGANVLTF
V: TRBV5-4; D: TRBD2; J: TRBJ2-5; DNA: TGTGCCAGCAGCTTGGTTGTAGCGGGGGCCGTTGAGTACTTC; CDR3: CASSLVVAGAVEYF
V: TRBV7-9; D: TRBD1; J: TRBJ1-2; DNA: TGTGCCAGCAGCTCGAGGGGACAGGGGTTTGGCTACACCTTC; CDR3: CASSSRGQGFGYTF
V: TRBV5-5; D: .; J: TRBJ2-7; DNA: TGTGCCAGCAGCGGGGTCAGGGGATCGTCCTACGAGCAGTACTTC; CDR3: CASSGVRGSSYEQYF
V: TRBV12-5; D: .; J: TRBJ2-5; DNA: TGTGCTAGTGGTCTGGCCATCCCTCGACAGGACCTACAAGAGACCCAGTACTTC; CDR3: CASGLAIPRQDLQETQYF
V: TRBV20-1; D: .; J: TRBJ2-3; DNA: TGCAGTGCAGGGGCCGATACGCAGTATTTT; CDR3: CSAGADTQYF
V: TRBV19; D: .; J: TRBJ2-1; DNA: TGTGCCAGTAGTCCGAAGCGCCCCTCCTACAATGAGCAGTTCTTC; CDR3: CASSPKRPSYNEQFF
V: TRBV30; D: .; J: TRBJ2-7; DNA: TGTGCCTGGAGTAATCTCGGGGTAACCTACGAGCAGTACTTC; CDR3: CAWSNLGVTYEQYF
V: TRBV7-2; D: .; J: TRBJ1-1; DNA: TGTGCCAGCAGCTTAGATGTAACGGGGTACACTGAAGCTTTCTTT; CDR3: CASSLDVTGYTEAFF
V: TRBV7-8; D: .; J: TRBJ2-3; DNA: TGTGCCAGCAGCTTAGCCTCGACATACACAGATACGCAGTATTTT; CDR3: CASSLASTYTDTQYF
V: TRBV7-9; D: .; J: TRBJ1-6; DNA: TGTGCCAGCAGCTTACCCAATAATTCACCCCTCCACTTT; CDR3: CASSLPNNSPLHF
V: TRBV27; D: TRBD1; J: TRBJ2-1; DNA: TGTGCCAGCAGTTCGCAGACAGGGGAGTACAATGAGCAGTTCTTC; CDR3: CASSSQTGEYNEQFF
V: TRBV28; D: TRBD2; J: TRBJ2-7; DNA: TGTGCCAGCAGTCCACTAGCGAACGAGCAGTACTTC; CDR3: CASSPLANEQYF
V: TRBV10-2; D: TRBD1; J: TRBJ2-5; DNA: TGCGCCAGCGGGACAGGGTACAGGGGGACCCAGTACTTC; CDR3: CASGTGYRGTQYF
V: TRBV7-9; D: TRBD1; J: TRBJ2-5; DNA: TGTGCCAGCAGCCCCCTTCCGGGACAGCCGCCAGGGACCCAGTACTTC; CDR3: CASSPLPGQPPGTQYF
V: TRBV29-1; D: TRBD1; J: TRBJ2-1; DNA: TGCAGCGTTGGGACAGGGGGTTCGGGCGGCTCCTACAATGAGCAGTTCTTC; CDR3: CSVGTGGSGGSYNEQFF
V: TRBV5-6; D: .; J: TRBJ2-1; DNA: TGTGCCAGCAGCTTGGTGGTGTTGTTGGGGCTACCTGGCAATGAGCAGTTCTTC; CDR3: CASSLVVLLGLPGNEQFF
V: TRBV27; D: .; J: TRBJ2-7; DNA: TGTGCCAGCAGATCGTACGAGCAGTACTTC; CDR3: CASRSYEQYF
V: TRBV6-5; D: .; J: TRBJ2-6; DNA: TGTGCCAGCAGTCCACAGGGCTCTGGGGCCAACGTCCTGACTTTC; CDR3: CASSPQGSGANVLTF
V: TRBV7-9; D: .; J: TRBJ1-1; DNA: TGTGCCAGCAGAGGGGGAGTGACTGAAGCTTTCTTT; CDR3: CASRGGVTEAFF
V: TRBV10-1; D: .; J: TRBJ1-1; DNA: TGCGCCAGCAGTGAGTCCCGAGGGGGAACTGAAGCTTTCTTT; CDR3: CASSESRGGTEAFF
V: TRBV9; D: TRBD2; J: TRBJ2-3; DNA: TGTGCCAGCAGCTTCGGACTAGCGGACGATACGCAGTATTTT; CDR3: CASSFGLADDTQYF
V: TRBV21-1; D: .; J: TRBJ1-5; DNA: TGTGCCAGCAGCAAAGGGGCAGGGTTTCGGCAGCCCCAGCATTTT; CDR3: CASSKGAGFRQPQHF
V: TRBV6-5; D: .; J: TRBJ2-2; DNA: TGTGCCAGCAGAGAACTAGCATCCGGGGAGCTGTTTTTT; CDR3: CASRELASGELFF
V: TRBV13; D: TRBD2; J: TRBJ2-7; DNA: TGTGCCAGCGGACTAGCGGGCTCCTCCTACGAGCAGTACTTC; CDR3: CASGLAGSSYEQYF